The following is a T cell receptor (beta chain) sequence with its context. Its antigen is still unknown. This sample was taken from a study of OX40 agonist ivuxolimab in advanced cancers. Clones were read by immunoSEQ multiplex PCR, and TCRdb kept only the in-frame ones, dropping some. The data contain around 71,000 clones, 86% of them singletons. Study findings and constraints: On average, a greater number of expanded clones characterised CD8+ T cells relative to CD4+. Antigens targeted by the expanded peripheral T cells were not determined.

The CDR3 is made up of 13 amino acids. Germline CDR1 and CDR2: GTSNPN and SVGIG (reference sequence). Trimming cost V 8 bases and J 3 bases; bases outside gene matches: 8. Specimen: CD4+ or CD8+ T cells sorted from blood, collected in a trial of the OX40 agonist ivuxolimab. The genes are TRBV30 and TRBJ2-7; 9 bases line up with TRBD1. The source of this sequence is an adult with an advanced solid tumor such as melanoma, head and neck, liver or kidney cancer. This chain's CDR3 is CAGKQGAGYEQYF. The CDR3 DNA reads TGTGCCGGAAAACAGGGGGCGGGCTACGAGCAGTACTTC. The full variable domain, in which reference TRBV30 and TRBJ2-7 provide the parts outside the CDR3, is SQTIHQWPATLVQPVGSPLSLECTVEGTSNPNLYWYRQAAGRGLQLLFYSVGIGQISSEVPQNLSASRPQDRQFILSSKKLLLSDSGFYLCAGKQGAGYEQYFGPGTRLTVT.